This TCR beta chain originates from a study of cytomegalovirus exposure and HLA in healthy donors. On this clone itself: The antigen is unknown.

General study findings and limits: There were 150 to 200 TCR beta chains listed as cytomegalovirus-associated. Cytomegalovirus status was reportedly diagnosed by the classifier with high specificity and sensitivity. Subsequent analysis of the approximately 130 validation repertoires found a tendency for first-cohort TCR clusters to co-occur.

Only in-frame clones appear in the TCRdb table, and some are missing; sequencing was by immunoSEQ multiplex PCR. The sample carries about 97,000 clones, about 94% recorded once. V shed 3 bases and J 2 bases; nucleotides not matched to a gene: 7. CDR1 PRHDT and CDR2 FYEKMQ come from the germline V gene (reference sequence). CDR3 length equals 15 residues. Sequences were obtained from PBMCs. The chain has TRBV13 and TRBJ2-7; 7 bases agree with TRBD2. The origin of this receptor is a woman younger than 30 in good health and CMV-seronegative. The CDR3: CASSFSSGATYEQYF. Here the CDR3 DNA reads TGTGCCAGCAGCTTTAGCAGCGGGGCCACCTACGAGCAGTACTTC.